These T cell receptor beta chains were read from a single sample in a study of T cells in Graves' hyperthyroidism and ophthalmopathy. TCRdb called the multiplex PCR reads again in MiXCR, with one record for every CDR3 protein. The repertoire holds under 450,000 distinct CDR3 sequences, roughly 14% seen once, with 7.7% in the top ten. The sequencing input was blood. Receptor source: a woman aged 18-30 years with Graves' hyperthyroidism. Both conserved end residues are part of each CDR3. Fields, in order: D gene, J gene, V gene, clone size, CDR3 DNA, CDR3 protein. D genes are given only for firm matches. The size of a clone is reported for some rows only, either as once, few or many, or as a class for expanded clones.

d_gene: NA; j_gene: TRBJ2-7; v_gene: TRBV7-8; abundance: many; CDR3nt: TGTGCCAGCAGCTTATTTAGACTAGTTGGGGGCTCCTACGAGCAGTACTTC; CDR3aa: CASSLFRLVGGSYEQYF
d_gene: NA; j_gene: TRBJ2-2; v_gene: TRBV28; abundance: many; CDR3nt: TGTGCCAGCACTGAGACAGAGCACACCGGGGAGCTGTTTTTT; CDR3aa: CASTETEHTGELFF
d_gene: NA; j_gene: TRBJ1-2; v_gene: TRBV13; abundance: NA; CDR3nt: TGTGCCAGCAGCTTAAGGCAGGGTGGCGGCTATGGCTACACCTTC; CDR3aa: CASSLRQGGGYGYTF
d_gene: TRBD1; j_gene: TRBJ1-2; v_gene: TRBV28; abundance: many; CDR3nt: TGTGCCACAAGTCGGGGACAGGTCCCTGGCTACACCTTC; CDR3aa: CATSRGQVPGYTF
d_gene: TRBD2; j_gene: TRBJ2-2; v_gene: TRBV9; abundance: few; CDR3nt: TGTGCCAGCAGCGTGGGGGGACTAGCGAACACCGGGGAGCTGTTTTTT; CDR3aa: CASSVGGLANTGELFF
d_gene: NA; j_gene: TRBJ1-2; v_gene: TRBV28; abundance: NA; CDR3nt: TGTGCCAGCAGTTTCAACGGTCGGGCTGGCTACACCTTC; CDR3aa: CASSFNGRAGYTF
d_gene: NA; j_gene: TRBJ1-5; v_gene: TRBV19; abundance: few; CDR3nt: TGTGCCAGTAGTATCTTGGCTTCCAGGGGCAATCAGCCCCAGCATTTT; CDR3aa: CASSILASRGNQPQHF
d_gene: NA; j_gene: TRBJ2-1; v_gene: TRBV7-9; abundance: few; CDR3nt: TGTGCCAGGTCGGGCCCTCACAATGAGCAGTTCTTC; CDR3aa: CARSGPHNEQFF
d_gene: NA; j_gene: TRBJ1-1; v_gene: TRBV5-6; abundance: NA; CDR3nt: TGTGCCAGCAGCCGGGACGGCTGGGGCACTGAAGCTTTCTTT; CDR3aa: CASSRDGWGTEAFF
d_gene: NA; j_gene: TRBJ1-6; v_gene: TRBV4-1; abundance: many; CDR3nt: TGCGCCAGCAGCCCCATTACGGGAGGCGATTCACCCCTCCACTTT; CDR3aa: CASSPITGGDSPLHF
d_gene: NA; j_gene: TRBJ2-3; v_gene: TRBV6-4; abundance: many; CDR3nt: TGTGCCAGCAGTGACTCGGCGGGGCGCACAGATACGCAGTATTTT; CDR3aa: CASSDSAGRTDTQYF
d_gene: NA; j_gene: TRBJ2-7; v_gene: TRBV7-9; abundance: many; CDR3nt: TGTGCCAGCAGCTTAGTCTCCGGGGGGCTTAGCGAGCAGTACTTC; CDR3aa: CASSLVSGGLSEQYF
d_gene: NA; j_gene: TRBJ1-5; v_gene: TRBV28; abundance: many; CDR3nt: TGTGCCAGCGTCGACAGCCGCCTCCAGCCCCAGCATTTT; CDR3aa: CASVDSRLQPQHF
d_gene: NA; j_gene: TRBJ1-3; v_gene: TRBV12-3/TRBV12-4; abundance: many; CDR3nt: TGTGCCAGCAGAAATCCTGGAAACACCATATATTTT; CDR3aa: CASRNPGNTIYF
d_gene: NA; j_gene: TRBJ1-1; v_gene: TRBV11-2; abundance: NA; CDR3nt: TGTGCCAGCAGCGCCGGGACCAACACTGAAGCTTTCTTT; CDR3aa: CASSAGTNTEAFF
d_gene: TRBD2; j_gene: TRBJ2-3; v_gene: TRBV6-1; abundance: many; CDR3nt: TGTGCCAGCAGTGAACTAGCGGGGGGATCAGATACGCAGTATTTT; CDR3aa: CASSELAGGSDTQYF
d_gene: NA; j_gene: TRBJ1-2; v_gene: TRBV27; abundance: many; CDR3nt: TGTGCCAGCAGTTTATCCCTTCGTTACGTGTCTAACTATGGCTACACCTTC; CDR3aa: CASSLSLRYVSNYGYTF
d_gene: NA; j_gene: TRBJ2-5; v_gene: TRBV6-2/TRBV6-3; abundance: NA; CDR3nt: TGTGCCAGCAGTTACTACCTTTCTGGGCAAGAGACCCAGTACTTC; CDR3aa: CASSYYLSGQETQYF
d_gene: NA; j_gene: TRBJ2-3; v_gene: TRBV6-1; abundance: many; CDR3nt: TGTGCCAGCAGTGTCCTAGCGAGTCCACAGAAGACGCAGTATTTT; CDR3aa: CASSVLASPQKTQYF
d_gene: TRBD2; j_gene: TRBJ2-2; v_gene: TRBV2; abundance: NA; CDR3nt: TGTGCCAGCAGCGGACTAGCGGGAGCGTTCCCCGGGGAGCTGTTTTTT; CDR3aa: CASSGLAGAFPGELFF
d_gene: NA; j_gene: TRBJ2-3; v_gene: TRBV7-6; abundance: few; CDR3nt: TGTGCCAGCAGTTTAACAGAGGCTCTCACAGATACGCAGTATTTT; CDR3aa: CASSLTEALTDTQYF
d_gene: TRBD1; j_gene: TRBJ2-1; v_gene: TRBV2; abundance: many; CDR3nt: TGTGCCAGCCCCCGGGGGACAGGGAGAAAGTACAATGAGCAGTTCTTC; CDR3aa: CASPRGTGRKYNEQFF
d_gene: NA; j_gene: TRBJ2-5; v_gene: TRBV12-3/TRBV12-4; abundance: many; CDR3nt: TGTGCCAGCAGCTTCCGGGGAGGGGGTGCGGAGACCCAGTACTTC; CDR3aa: CASSFRGGGAETQYF
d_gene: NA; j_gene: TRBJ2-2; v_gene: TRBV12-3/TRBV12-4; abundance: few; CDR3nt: TGTGCCAGCAGTCCCACAGGGAGGTCCGGGGAGCTGTTTTTT; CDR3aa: CASSPTGRSGELFF
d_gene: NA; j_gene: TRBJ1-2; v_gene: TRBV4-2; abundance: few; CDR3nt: TGTGCCAGCAGCCAAGTCAGTGGTCACTATGGCTACACCTTC; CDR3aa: CASSQVSGHYGYTF
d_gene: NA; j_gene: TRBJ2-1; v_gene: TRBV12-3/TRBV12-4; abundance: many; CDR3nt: TGTGCCACCACGATGGGGGGGGGGCTTAGTGAGTACAATGAGCAGTTCTTC; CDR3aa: CATTMGGGLSEYNEQFF
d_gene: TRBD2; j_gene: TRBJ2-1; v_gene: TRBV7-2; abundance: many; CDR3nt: TGTGCCAGCAGCCCTTGGACTAGCTCCTACAATGAGCAGTTCTTC; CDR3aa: CASSPWTSSYNEQFF
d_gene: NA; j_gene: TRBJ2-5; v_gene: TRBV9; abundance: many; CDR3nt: TGTGCCAGCAGCGGAAAAGGGCCGGACCAAGAGACCCAGTACTTC; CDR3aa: CASSGKGPDQETQYF
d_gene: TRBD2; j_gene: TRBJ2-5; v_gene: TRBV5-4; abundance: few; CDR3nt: TGTGCCAGCAGCTCCACTTGGGGCGGGAGTAGTAAGGAGACCCAGTACTTC; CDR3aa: CASSSTWGGSSKETQYF
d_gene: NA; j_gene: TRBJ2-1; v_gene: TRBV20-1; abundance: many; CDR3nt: TGCAGTGCCAGAGAGACGACAGAGCAGTTCTTC; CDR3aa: CSARETTEQFF
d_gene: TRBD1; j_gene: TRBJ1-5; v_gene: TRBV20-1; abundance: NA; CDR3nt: TGCAGTGCTGGAGCACAGGGGGAACATCAGCCCCAGCATTTT; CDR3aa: CSAGAQGEHQPQHF
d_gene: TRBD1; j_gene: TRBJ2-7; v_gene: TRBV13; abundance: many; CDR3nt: TGTGCCAGCAGCCTATCCGGGACAGGGAGGAACGAGCAGTACTTC; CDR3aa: CASSLSGTGRNEQYF
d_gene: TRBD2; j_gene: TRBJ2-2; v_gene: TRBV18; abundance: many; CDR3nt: TGTGCCAGCTCACCATGGGCTAGCGGGCGAGACGGGGAGCTGTTTTTT; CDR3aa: CASSPWASGRDGELFF
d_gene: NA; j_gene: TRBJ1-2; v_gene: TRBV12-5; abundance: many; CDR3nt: TGTGCTAGTGGTCCTTCCGGGACATTAGCTAACTATGGCTACACCTTC; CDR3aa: CASGPSGTLANYGYTF
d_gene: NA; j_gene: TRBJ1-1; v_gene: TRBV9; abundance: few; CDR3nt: TGTGCCAGCAGCGTTGGAAAGCGGGTCAATATGAACACTGAAACTTTCTTT; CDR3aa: CASSVGKRVNMNTETFF
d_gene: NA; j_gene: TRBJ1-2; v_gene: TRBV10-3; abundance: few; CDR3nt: TGTGCCATCCTCCCAGCGGGCCCGCTACTCTATGACTACACCTTC; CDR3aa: CAILPAGPLLYDYTF
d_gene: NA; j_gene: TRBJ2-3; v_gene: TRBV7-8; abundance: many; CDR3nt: TGTGCCAGCATAGGGGCCACAGATACGCAGTATTTT; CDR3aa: CASIGATDTQYF
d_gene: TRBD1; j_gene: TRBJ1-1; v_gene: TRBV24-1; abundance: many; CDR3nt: TGTGCCACCAGTACAGGGGGCACTGAAGCTTTCTTT; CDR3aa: CATSTGGTEAFF
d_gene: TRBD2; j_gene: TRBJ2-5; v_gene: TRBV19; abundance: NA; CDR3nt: TGTGCCAGTAGTGATACTAGCGTGGAGACCCAGTACTTC; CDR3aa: CASSDTSVETQYF
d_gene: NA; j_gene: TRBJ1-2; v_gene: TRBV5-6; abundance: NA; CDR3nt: TGTGCCAGCAGCTTGGCCACAAGAAAGTATGGCTACACCTTC; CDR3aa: CASSLATRKYGYTF
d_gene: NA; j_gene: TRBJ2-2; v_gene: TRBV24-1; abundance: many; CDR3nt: TGTGCCACCAGTGATTCCCTCCGGTACACCGGGGAGCTGTTTTTT; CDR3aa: CATSDSLRYTGELFF
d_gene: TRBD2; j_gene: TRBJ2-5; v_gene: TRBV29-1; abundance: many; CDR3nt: TGCAGCGTTGAATTCTGGGGGGGAGAGACCCAGTACTTC; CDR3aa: CSVEFWGGETQYF
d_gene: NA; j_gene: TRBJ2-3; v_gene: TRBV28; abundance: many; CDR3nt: TGTGCCAGCAGGGGCCAGTCGGGAAGAACAGATACGCAGTATTTT; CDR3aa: CASRGQSGRTDTQYF
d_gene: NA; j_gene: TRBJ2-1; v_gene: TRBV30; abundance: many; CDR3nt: TGTGCCTGGAGTGTAATGGGCCACTACAATGAGCAGTTCTTC; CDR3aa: CAWSVMGHYNEQFF
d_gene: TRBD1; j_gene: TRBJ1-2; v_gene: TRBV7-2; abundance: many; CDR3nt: TGTGCCAGCAGCTCCCCAGCCCAAGACAGGGGCTATGGCTACACCTTC; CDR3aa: CASSSPAQDRGYGYTF
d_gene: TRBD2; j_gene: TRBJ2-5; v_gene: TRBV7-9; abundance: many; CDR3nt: TGTGCCAGCAGCTTAGCCCCCAGCGGGGGGGCCGGGGAGACCCAGTACTTC; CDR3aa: CASSLAPSGGAGETQYF
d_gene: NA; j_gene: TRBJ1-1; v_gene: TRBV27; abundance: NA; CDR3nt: TGTGCCAGCAGTTTACGTCTAAGAGGGAGTCCATGGATTGAAGCTTTCTTT; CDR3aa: CASSLRLRGSPWIEAFF
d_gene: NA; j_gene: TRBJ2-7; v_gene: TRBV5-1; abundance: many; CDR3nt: TGCGCCAGCGCCCAGGACTATGGCTACGAGCAGTACTTC; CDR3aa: CASAQDYGYEQYF